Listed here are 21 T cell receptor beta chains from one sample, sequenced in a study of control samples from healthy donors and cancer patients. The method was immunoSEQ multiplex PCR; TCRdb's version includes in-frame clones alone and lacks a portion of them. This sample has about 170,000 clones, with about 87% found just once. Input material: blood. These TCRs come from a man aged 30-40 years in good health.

CDR3 protein: CASRPGLATDTQYF. Written as DNA, the CDR3 is TGTGCCAGCAGGCCGGGACTAGCCACAGATACGCAGTATTTT. The chain joins TRBV6-5 to TRBJ2-3; 9 bases are shared with TRBD2. The CDR3 loop spans 14 amino acids. The V gene's germline CDR1 is MNHEY and CDR2 SVGAGI. Trimming removed 6 bases from V and 2 bases from J; junction bases left unmatched: 3.

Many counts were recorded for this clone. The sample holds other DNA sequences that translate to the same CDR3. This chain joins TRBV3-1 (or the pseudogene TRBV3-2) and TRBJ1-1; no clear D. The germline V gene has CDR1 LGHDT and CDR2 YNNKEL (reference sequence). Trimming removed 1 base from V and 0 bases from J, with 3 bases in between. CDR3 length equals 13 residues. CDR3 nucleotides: TGTGCCAGCAGCCAAGCGTTGAACACTGAAGCTTTCTTT. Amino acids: CASSQALNTEAFF.

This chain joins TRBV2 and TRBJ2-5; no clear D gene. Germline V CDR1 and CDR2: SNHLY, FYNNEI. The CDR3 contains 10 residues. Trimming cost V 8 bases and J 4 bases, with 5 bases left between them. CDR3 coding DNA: TGTGCCAGCCTTTTAGAGACCCAGTACTTC. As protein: CASLLETQYF.

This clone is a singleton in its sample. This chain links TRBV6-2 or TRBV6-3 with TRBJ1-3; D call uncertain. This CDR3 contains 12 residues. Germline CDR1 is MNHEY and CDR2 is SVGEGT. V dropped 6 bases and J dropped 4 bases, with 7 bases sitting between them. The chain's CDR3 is CASSPTGNTIYF. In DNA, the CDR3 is TGTGCCAGCAGCCCTACAGGAAACACCATATATTTT.

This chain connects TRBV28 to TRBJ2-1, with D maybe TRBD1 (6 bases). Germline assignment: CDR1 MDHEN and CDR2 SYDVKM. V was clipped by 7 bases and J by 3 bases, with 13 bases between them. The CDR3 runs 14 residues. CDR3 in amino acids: CASTTTGDYNEQFF. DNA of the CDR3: TGTGCCAGCACCACGACAGGAGACTACAATGAGCAGTTCTTC. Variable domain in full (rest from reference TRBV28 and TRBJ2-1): DVKVTQSSRYLVKRTGEKVFLECVQDMDHENMFWYRQDPGLGLRLIYFSYDVKMKEKGDIPEGYSVSREKKERFSLILESASTNQTSMYLCASTTTGDYNEQFFGPGTRLTVL.

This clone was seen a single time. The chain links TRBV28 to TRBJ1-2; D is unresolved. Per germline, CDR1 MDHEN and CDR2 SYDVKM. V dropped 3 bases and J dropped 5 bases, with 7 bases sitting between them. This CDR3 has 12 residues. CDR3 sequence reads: CASSFGGYGYTF. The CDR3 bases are TGTGCCAGCAGTTTCGGAGGTTATGGCTACACCTTC.

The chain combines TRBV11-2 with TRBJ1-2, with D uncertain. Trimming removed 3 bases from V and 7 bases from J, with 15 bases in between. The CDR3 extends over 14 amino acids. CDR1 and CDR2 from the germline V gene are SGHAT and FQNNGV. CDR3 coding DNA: TGTGCCAGCAGCTTTTCAGGAGGTATAGGTGGCTACACCTTC. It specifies CASSFSGGIGGYTF.

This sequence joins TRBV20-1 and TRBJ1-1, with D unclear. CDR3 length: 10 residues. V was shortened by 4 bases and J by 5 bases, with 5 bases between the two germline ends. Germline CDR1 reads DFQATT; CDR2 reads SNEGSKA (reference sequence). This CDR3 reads CSAKGTEAFF. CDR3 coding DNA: TGCAGTGCTAAAGGGACTGAAGCTTTCTTT.

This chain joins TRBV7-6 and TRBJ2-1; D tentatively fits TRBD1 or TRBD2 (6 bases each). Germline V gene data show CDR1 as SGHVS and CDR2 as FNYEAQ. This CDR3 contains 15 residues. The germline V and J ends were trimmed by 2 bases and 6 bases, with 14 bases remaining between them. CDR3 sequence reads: CASSLQPGARNEQFF. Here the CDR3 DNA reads TGTGCCAGCAGCTTACAACCGGGGGCCCGCAATGAGCAGTTCTTC. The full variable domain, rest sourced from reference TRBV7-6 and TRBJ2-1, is GAGVSQSPRYKVTKRGQDVALRCDPISGHVSLYWYRQALGQGPEFLTYFNYEAQQDKSGLPNDRFSAERPEGSISTLTIQRTEQRDSAMYRCASSLQPGARNEQFFGPGTRLTVL.

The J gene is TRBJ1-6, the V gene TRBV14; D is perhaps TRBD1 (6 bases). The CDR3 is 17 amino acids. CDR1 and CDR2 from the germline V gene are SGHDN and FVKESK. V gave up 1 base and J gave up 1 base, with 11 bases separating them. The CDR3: CASSQVRGVSYNSPLHF. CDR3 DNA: TGTGCCAGCAGCCAAGTGAGGGGGGTTTCCTATAATTCACCCCTCCACTTT.

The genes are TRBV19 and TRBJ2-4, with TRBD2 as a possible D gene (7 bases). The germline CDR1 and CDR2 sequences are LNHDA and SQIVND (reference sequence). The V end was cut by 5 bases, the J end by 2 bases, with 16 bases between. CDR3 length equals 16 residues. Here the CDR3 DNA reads TGTGCCAGTAGTCGGGGGGCAGGGAATACCAAAAACATTCAGTACTTC. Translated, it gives CASSRGAGNTKNIQYF.

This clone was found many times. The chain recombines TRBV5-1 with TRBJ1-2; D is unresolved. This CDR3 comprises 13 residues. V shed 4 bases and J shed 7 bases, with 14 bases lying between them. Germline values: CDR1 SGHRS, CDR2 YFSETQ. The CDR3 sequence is CASSREVGPGYTF. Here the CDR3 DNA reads TGCGCCAGCAGCCGCGAGGTAGGGCCTGGCTACACCTTC.

The CDR3 loop reads CSDHRGPSYGYTF. In nucleotides, the CDR3 is TGCAGCGACCACAGGGGGCCAAGCTATGGCTACACCTTC. V gene TRBV29-1 combines with J gene TRBJ1-2, with 9 bases matching TRBD1. V trimming: 7 bases; J trimming: 4 bases; junction bases outside the gene matches: 7. Germline CDR1 SQVTM, CDR2 ANQGSEA. The CDR3 sequence is 13 residues long.

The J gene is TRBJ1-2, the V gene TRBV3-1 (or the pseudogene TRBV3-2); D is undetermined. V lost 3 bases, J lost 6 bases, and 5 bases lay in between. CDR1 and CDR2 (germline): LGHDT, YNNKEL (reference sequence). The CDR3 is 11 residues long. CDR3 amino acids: CASSQSHGYTF. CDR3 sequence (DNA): TGTGCCAGCAGCCAGTCACATGGCTACACCTTC.

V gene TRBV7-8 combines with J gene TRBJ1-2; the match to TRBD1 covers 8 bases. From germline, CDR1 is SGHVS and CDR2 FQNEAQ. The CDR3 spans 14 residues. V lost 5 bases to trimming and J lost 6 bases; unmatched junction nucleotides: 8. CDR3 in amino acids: CASSLLTGEDGYTF. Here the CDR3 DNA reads TGTGCCAGCAGCCTACTGACAGGGGAGGATGGCTACACCTTC.

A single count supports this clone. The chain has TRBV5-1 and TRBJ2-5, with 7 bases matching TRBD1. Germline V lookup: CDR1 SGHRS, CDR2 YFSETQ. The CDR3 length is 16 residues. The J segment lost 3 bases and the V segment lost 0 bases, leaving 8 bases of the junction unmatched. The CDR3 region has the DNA TGCGCCAGCAGCTTGGGAGGGGGCCCGTCCGAAGAGACCCAGTACTTC. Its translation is CASSLGGGPSEETQYF.

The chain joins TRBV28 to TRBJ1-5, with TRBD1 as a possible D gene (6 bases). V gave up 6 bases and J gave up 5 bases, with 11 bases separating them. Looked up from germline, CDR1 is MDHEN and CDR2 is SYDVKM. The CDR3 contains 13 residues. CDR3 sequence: CASSGTRDQPQHF. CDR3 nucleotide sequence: TGTGCCAGCAGCGGGACAAGGGATCAGCCCCAGCATTTT.

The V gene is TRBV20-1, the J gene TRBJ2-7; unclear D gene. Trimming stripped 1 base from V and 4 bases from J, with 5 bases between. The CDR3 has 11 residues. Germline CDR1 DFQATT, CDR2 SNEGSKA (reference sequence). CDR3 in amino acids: CSARGHYEQYF. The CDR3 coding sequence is TGCAGTGCTAGAGGGCATTACGAGCAGTACTTC.

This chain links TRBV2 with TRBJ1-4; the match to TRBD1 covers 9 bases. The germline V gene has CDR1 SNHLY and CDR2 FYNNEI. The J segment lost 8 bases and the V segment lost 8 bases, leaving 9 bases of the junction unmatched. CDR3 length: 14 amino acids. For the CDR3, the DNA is TGTGCCAGCCAAACAGGGGGCTTACCAGAAAAACTGTTTTTT. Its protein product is CASQTGGLPEKLFF. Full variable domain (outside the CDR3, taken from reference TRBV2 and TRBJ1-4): EPEVTQTPSHQVTQMGQEVILRCVPISNHLYFYWYRQILGQKVEFLVSFYNNEISEKSEIFDDQFSVERPDGSNFTLKIRSTKLEDSAMYFCASQTGGLPEKLFFGSGTQLSVL.

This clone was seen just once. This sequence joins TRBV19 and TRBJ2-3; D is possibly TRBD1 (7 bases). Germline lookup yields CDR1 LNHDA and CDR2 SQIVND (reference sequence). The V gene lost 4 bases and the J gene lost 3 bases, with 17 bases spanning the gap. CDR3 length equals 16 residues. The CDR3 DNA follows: TGTGCCAGTAGTAGGGCTGGAGGGGGCGGAACAGATACGCAGTATTTT. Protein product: CASSRAGGGGTDTQYF.

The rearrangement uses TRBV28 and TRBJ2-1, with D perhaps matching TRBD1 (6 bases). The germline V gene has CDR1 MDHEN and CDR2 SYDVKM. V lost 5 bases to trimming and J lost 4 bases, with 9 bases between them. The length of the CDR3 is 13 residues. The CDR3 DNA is TGTGCCAGCAGTAGGGGGTTTTACAATGAGCAGTTCTTC. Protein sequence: CASSRGFYNEQFF. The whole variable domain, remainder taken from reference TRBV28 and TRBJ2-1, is DVKVTQSSRYLVKRTGEKVFLECVQDMDHENMFWYRQDPGLGLRLIYFSYDVKMKEKGDIPEGYSVSREKKERFSLILESASTNQTSMYLCASSRGFYNEQFFGPGTRLTVL.